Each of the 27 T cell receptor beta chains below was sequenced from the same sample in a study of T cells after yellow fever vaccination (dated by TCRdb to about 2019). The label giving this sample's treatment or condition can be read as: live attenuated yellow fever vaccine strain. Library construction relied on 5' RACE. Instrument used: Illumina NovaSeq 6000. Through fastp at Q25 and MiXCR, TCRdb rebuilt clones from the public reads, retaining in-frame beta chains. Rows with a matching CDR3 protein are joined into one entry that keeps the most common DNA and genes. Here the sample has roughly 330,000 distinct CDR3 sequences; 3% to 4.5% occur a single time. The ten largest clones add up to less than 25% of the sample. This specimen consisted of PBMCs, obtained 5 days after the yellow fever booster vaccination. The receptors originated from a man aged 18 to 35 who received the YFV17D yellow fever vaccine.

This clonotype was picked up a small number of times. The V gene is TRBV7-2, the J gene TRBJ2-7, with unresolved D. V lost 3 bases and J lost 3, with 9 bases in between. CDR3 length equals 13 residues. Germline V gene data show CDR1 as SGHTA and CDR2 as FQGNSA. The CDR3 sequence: CASSLELIYEQYF. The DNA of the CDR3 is TGTGCCAGCAGCTTGGAACTGATCTACGAGCAGTACTTC.

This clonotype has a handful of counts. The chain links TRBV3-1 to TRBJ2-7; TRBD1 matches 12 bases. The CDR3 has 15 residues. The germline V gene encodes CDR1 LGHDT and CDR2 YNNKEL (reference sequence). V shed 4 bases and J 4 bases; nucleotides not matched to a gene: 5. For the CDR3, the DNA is TGTGCCAGCAGCCGGGGGACAGGGGGCTATTACGAGCAGTACGTC. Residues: CASSRGTGGYYEQYV.

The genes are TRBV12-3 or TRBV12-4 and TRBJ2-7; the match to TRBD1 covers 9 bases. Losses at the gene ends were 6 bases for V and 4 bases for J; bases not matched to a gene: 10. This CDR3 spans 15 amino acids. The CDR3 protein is CASRSSGTGLYEQYF. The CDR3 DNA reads TGTGCCAGCAGGTCCTCCGGGACAGGGTTGTACGAGCAGTACTTC.

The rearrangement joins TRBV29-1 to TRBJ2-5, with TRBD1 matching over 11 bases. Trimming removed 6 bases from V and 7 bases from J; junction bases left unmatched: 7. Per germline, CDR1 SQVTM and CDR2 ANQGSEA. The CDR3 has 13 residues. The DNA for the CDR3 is TGCAGCGTGGACAGGGGGCTTATTGGGACCCAGTACTTC. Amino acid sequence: CSVDRGLIGTQYF.

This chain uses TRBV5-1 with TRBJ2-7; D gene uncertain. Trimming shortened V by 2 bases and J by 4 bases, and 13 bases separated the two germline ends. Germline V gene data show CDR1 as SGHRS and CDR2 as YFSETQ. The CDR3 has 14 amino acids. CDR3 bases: TGCGCCAGCAGCTTCGGCGCCTCGCGATACGAGCAGTACTTC. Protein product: CASSFGASRYEQYF.

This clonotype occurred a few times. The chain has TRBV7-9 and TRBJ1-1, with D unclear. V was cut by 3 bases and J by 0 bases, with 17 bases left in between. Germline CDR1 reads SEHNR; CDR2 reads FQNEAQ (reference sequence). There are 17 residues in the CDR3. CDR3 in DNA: TGTGCCAGCAGCTTCGGACCACGTTTGCAGATGAACACTGAAGCTTTCTTT. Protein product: CASSFGPRLQMNTEAFF.

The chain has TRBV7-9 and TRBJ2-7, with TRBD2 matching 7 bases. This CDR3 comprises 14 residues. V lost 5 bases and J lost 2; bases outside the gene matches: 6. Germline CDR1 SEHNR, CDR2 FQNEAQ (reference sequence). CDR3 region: CASSLLAGAYEQYV. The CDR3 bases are TGTGCCAGCAGCCTCCTTGCGGGGGCCTACGAGCAGTACGTC.

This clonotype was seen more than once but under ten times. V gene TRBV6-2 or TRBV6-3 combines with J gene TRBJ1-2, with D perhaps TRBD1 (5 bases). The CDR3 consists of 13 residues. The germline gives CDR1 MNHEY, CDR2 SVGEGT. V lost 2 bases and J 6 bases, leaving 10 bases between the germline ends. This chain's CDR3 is CASSYGTEDGYTF. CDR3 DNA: TGTGCCAGCAGTTACGGGACGGAAGATGGCTACACCTTC.

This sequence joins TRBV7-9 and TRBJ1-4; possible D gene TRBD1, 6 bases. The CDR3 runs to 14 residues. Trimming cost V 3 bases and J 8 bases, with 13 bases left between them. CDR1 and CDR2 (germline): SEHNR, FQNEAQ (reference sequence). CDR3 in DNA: TGTGCCAGCAGCTTGGGGGCGGCGTGGGAAAAACTGTTTTTT. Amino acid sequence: CASSLGAAWEKLFF.

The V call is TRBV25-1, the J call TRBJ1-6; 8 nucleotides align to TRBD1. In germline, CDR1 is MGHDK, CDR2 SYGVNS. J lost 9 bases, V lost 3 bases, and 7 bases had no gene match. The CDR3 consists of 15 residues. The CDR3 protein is CASSEGGQETSPLHF. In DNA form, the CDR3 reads TGTGCCAGCAGTGAGGGGGGACAGGAAACTTCACCCCTCCACTTT.

As DNA, the CDR3 is TGTGCCACCAGCTCATCGGGAGGGGCGAGATCGTCCGGCTACACCTTC. Residues: CATSSSGGARSSGYTF. The chain links TRBV15 to TRBJ1-2, with a weak D call TRBD1 (5 bases). This CDR3 has 16 amino acids. V lost 5 bases, J lost 8 bases, and 24 bases lay in between. CDR1 is LNHNV, CDR2 YYDKDF, per germline (reference sequence).

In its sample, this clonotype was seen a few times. CDR3 residues: CASSLVPGPYNEQFF. As DNA, the CDR3 is TGCGCCAGCAGCTTGGTCCCGGGCCCCTACAATGAGCAGTTCTTC. This chain uses TRBV5-1 with TRBJ2-1, with D uncertain. Germline V gives CDR1 SGHRS, CDR2 YFSETQ. The CDR3 spans 15 residues. The V end lost 0 bases, the J end lost 2 bases, and 9 bases lay between the germline ends.

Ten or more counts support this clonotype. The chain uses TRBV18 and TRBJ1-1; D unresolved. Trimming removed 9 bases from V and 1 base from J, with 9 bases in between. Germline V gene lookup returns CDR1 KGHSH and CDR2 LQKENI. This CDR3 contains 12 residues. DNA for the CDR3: TGTGCCAGGCCGCCACCGAACACTGAAGCTTTCTTT. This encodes CARPPPNTEAFF.

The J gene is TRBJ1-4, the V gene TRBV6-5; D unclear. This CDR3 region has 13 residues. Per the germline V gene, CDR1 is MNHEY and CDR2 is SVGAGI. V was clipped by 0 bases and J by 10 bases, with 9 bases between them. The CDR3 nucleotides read TGTGCCAGCAGTTACTCGAGTGTTGGAAAACTGTTTTTT. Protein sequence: CASSYSSVGKLFF.

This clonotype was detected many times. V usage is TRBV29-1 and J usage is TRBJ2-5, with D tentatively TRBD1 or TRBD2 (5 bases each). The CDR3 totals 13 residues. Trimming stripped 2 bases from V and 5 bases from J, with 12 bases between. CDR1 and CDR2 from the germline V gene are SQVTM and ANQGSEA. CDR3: CSVERGEVETQYF. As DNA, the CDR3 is TGCAGCGTTGAAAGGGGAGAGGTGGAGACCCAGTACTTC.

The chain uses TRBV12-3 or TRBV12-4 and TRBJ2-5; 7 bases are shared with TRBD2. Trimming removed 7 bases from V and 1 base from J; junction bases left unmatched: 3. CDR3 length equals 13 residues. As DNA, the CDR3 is TGTGCCAGCATGCCTAGCGGCCAAGAGACCCAGTACTTC. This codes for CASMPSGQETQYF.

The CDR3: CASSPLGDLSEKLFF. For the CDR3, the DNA is TGTGCCAGCAGCCCTCTAGGGGACCTGTCTGAAAAACTGTTTTTT. The V gene is TRBV11-2, the J gene TRBJ1-4; TRBD1 is a possible D gene (5 bases). The length of the CDR3 is 15 residues. Deletions cut 5 bases from V and 7 bases from J, with 17 bases between. The germline CDR1 and CDR2 sequences are SGHAT and FQNNGV.

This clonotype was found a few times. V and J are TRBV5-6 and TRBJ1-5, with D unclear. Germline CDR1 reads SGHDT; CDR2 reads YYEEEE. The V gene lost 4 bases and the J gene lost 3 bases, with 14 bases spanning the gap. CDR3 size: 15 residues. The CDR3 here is CASSAEGGYNQPQHF. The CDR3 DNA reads TGTGCCAGCAGCGCGGAGGGAGGATACAATCAGCCCCAGCATTTT.

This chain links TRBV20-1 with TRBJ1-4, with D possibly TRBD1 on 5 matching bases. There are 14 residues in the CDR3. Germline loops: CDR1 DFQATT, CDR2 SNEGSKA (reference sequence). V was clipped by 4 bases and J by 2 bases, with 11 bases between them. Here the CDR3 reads CSATEGLTNEKLFF. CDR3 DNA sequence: TGCAGTGCTACGGAGGGGTTGACTAATGAAAAACTGTTTTTT.

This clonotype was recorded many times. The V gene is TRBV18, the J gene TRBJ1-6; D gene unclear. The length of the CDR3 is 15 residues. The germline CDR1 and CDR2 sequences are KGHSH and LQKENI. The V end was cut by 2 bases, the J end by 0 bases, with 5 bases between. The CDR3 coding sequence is TGTGCCAGCTCACCAGTCTACTCCTATAATTCACCCCTCCACTTT. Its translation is CASSPVYSYNSPLHF.

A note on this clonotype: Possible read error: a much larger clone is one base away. CDR3 nucleotides: TGTGCCAGCAGCGTAGCTGAGAGCGCTAACTCTGGCTACACCTTC. Its protein is CASSVAESANSGYTF. This chain joins TRBV9 and TRBJ1-2; D is unresolved. This CDR3 has 15 amino acids. CDR1 and CDR2 (germline): SGDLS, YYNGEE.

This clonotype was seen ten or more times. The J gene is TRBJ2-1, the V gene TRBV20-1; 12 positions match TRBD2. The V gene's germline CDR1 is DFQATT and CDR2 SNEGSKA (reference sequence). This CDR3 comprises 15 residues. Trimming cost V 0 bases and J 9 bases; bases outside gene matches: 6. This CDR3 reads CSARDPSGGAGEQFF. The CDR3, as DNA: TGCAGTGCTAGAGATCCTAGCGGGGGGGCCGGTGAGCAGTTCTTC.

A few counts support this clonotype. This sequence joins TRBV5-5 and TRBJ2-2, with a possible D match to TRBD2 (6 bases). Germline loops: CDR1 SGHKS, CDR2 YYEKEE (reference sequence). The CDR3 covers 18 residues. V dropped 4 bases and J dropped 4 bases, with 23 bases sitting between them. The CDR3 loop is CASSRQGRGYQATGELFF. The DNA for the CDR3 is TGTGCCAGCAGCCGCCAAGGACGGGGGTATCAGGCCACCGGGGAGCTGTTTTTT.

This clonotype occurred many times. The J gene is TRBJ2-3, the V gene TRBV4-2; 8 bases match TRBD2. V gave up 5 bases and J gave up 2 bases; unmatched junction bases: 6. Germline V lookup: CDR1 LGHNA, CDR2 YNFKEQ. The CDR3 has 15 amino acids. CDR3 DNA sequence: TGTGCCAGCAGCAAGGTAGCGGGGAACACAGATACGCAGTATTTT. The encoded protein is CASSKVAGNTDTQYF.

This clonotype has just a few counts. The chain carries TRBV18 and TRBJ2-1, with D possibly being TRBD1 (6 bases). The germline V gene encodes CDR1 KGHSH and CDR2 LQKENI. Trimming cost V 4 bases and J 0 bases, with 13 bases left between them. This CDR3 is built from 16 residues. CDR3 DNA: TGTGCCAGCTCACGTTTTAAGGGACACTCCTACAATGAGCAGTTCTTC. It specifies CASSRFKGHSYNEQFF.

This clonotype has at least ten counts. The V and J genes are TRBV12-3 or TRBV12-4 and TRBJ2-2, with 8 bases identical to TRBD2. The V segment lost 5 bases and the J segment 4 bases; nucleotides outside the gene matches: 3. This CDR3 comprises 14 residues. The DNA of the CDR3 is TGTGCCAGCAGTGTTAGCGGGGCCACCGGGGAGCTGTTTTTT. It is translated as CASSVSGATGELFF.

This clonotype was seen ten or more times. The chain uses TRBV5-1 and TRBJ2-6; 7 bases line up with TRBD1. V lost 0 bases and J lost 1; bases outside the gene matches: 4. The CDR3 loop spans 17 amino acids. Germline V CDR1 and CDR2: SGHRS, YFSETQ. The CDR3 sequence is CASSLGQGGSGANVLTF. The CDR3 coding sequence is TGCGCCAGCAGCTTGGGACAGGGTGGGTCTGGGGCCAACGTCCTGACTTTC.